This TCR beta chain was found in a study of cytomegalovirus exposure and HLA in healthy donors. PCR amplification relied on 60 Vbeta primers (plus 13 Jbeta primers). Generated by immunoSEQ multiplex PCR, the TCRdb table keeps only in-frame clones and is missing some. Counted here are under 200,000 clones, about four fifths occurring once; the ten biggest clones make up approximately 0.55%. Trimming removed 5 bases at V and 4 bases at J, with 9 bases between. This CDR3 has 12 residues. Germline assignment: CDR1 ENHRY and CDR2 SYGVKD. The chain joins TRBV10-3 to TRBJ2-7; possibly TRBD2 for D (5 bases). Sequences were obtained from PBMCs. This clonotype was sampled from a woman between 45 and 60 years old in good health and CMV-seronegative. The CDR3 nucleotides are TGTGCCATCAGTTCTACGGGGTACGAGCAGTACTTC. It yields the protein CAISSTGYEQYF.